This T cell receptor (beta chain) stems from a study of regulatory T cells in long-lasting Graves disease. HTBI primers from iRepertoire and Arm-PCR of CDR3 regions yielded the TCR beta libraries. Original analysis: Samples revealed approximately 60 TRBV and 11 to 15 TRBJ segments. TCRdb processed the multiplex PCR reads anew with MiXCR; each CDR3 protein has one entry. None of the V and J calls come from the authors' own analysis; TCRdb made them. The sample lists some 320,000 distinct CDR3 sequences; 15% to 20% were seen once. Indicated time point: newly diagnosed GD, antithyroid drugs for less than 3 months. Isolated PBMC RNA provided the starting material for the TCR library. This CDR3 has 14 residues. V shed 5 bases and J 6 bases; nucleotides not matched to a gene: 7. Germline lookup yields CDR1 ENHRY and CDR2 SYGVKD. There are many counts of this clonotype.

This receptor was obtained from a female donor with Graves disease. The source was peripheral blood mononuclear cells (PBMCs), collected at new diagnosis, from a patient treated with antithyroid drugs. This chain joins TRBV10-3 and TRBJ1-5; 7 nucleotides match TRBD1. This CDR3 reads CAISPGQSGQPQHF. The CDR3 nucleotides are TGTGCCATCAGTCCGGGACAGTCTGGTCAGCCCCAGCATTTT.